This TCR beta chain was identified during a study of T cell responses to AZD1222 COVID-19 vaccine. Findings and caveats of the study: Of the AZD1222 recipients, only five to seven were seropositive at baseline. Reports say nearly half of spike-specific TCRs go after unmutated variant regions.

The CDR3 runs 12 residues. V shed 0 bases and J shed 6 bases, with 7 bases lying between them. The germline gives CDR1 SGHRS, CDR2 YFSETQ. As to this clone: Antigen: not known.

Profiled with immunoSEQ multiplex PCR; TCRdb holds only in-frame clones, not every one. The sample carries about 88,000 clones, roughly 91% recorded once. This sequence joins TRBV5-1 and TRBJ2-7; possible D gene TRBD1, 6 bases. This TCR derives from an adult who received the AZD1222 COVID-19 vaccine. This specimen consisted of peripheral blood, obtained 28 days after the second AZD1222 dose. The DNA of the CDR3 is TGCGCCAGCAGCTTGGACAGGGTCGAGCAGTACTTC. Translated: CASSLDRVEQYF.